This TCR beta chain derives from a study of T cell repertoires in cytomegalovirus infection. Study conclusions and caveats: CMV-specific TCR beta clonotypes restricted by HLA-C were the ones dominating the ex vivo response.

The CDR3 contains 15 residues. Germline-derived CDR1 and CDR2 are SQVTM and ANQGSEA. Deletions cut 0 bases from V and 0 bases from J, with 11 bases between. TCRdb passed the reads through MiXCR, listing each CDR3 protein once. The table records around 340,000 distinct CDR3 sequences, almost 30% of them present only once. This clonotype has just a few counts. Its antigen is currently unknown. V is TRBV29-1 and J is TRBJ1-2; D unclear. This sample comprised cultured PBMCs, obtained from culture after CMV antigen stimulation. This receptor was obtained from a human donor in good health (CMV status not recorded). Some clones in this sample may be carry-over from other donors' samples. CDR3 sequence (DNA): TGCAGCGTTGAAGATCATGGGCAGTCTAACTATGGCTACACCTTC. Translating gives CSVEDHGQSNYGYTF.